This T cell receptor (beta chain) was profiled in a study of cytomegalovirus exposure and HLA in healthy donors. Study in general: About four fifths of 350 to 400 genotyped donors fell in the Caucasian-associated ancestry cluster.

Study results and limitations: According to a later analysis, most TCR beta chains associated with CMV appeared HLA-restricted.

Primers included in the PCR were 60 Vbeta and 13 Jbeta primers. Repertoires were generated with immunoSEQ multiplex PCR, while TCRdb's copy carries only in-frame clones and drops some. The sample holds approximately 160,000 clones; 84% are singletons and the top ten take 4.8%. Trimming left V 3 bases short and J 3 bases short, with 5 bases between. Per germline, CDR1 SEHNR and CDR2 FQNEAQ (reference sequence). The CDR3 is 13 amino acids. Regarding this clone: Its cognate antigen is unknown.

This TCR was sampled from a man aged 18 to 30 in good health and CMV-seronegative. This chain connects TRBV7-9 to TRBJ2-2; the D gene is possibly TRBD2 (5 bases). The material sequenced was PBMCs. CDR3 sequence (DNA): TGTGCCAGCAGCTTGCGGGACACCGGGGAGCTGTTTTTT. Protein: CASSLRDTGELFF.